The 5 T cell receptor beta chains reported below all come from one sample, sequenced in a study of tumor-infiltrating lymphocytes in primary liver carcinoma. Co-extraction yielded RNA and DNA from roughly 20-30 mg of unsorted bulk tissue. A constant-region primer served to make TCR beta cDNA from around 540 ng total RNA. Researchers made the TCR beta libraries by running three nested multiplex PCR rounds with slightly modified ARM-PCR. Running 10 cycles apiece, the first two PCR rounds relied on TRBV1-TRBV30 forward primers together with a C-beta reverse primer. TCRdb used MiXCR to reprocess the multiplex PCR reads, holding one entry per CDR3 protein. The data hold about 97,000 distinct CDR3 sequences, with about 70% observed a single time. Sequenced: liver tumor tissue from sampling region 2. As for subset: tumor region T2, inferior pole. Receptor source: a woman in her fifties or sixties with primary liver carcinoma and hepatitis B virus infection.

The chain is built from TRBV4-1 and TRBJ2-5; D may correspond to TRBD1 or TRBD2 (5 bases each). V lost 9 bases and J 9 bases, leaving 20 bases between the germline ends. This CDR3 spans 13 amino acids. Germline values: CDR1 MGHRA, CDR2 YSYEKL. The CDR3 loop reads CASGFRTMGAQYF. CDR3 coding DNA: TGCGCCAGTGGCTTCCGGACAATGGGGGCCCAGTACTTC.

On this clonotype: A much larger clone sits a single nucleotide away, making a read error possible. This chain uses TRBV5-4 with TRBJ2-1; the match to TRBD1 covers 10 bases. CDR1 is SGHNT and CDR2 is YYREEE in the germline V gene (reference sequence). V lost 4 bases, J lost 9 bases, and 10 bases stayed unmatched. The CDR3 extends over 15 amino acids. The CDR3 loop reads CASSLGQGETTEQFF. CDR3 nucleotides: TGTGCCAGCAGCCTCGGACAGGGGGAAACCACTGAGCAGTTCTTC.

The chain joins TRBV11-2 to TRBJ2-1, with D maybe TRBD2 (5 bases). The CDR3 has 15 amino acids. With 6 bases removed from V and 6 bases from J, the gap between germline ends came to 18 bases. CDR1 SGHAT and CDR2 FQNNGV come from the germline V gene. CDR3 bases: TGTGCCAGCAGTTTGAGACTATCTATGGGCAATGAGCAGTTCTTC. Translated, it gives CASSLRLSMGNEQFF.

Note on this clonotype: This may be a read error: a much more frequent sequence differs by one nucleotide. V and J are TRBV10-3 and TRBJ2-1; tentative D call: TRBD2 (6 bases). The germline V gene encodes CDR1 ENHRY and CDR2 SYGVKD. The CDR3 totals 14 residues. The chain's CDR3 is CAISEWDSYNEQSF. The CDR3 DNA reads TGTGCCATCAGTGAGTGGGACTCTTACAATGAGCAGTCCTTC.

CDR3 protein: CASSGGVWGTQYF. Written as DNA, the CDR3 is TGTGCCAGCAGCGGAGGTGTGTGGGGTACGCAGTATTTT. The chain links TRBV6-1 to TRBJ2-3, with D possibly being TRBD2 (5 bases). Germline CDR1 and CDR2: MNHNS and SASEGT. V shed 6 bases and J shed 8 bases, with 15 bases lying between them. The CDR3 extends over 13 amino acids.